What follows are 30 T cell receptor beta chains derived from one specimen sequenced in a study of response to subunit inactivated influenza vaccine. Via MiXCR, TCRdb re-called the RT-PCR reads, giving one row per CDR3 protein. The sample has roughly 520,000 distinct CDR3 sequences; approximately 24% are singletons. Sample: CD4+ T cells sorted from PBMCs, taken around 5 days after vaccination. These receptors were collected from a man aged 45-60 years who received an inactivated influenza vaccine.

The J gene is TRBJ1-1, the V gene TRBV5-1; D is ambiguous. Germline CDR1 and CDR2: SGHRS and YFSETQ. V shed 0 bases and J shed 0 bases, with 9 bases lying between them. This CDR3 is built from 15 residues. In DNA form, the CDR3 reads TGCGCCAGCAGCTTGGGAGAGGCTATGAACACTGAAGCTTTCTTT. This codes for CASSLGEAMNTEAFF. Together with reference TRBV5-1 and TRBJ1-1, the CDR3 gives the full variable domain: KAGVTQTPRYLIKTRGQQVTLSCSPISGHRSVSWYQQTPGQGLQFLFEYFSETQRNKGNFPGRFSGRQFSNSRSEMNVSTLELGDSALYLCASSLGEAMNTEAFFGQGTRLTVV.

The chain carries TRBV10-3 and TRBJ2-2, with 10 bases matching TRBD2. Germline V gives CDR1 ENHRY, CDR2 SYGVKD. The CDR3 covers 15 residues. J was trimmed by 4 bases and V by 7 bases; bases with no gene match: 6. CDR3: CAINPGLAFTGELFF. As DNA, the CDR3 is TGTGCCATCAACCCGGGACTAGCGTTCACCGGGGAGCTGTTTTTT.

For this clonotype: One base away lies a much larger clone, so this may be a sequencing read error. The chain recombines TRBV12-3 or TRBV12-4 with TRBJ2-3; the D is unclear. The CDR3 has 11 residues. With 3 bases removed from V and 5 bases from J, the gap between germline ends came to 3 bases. As DNA, the CDR3 is TGTGCCAGCAGTTTTATAGATACGCAGTATTTT. Translation: CASSFIDTQYF.

This clonotype has a handful of counts. J is TRBJ2-7 and V is TRBV11-2; 11 bases match TRBD2. The CDR3 totals 18 residues. J lost 0 bases, V lost 2 bases, and 9 bases had no gene match. Germline loops: CDR1 SGHAT, CDR2 FQNNGV. DNA for the CDR3: TGTGCCAGCAGCTTACAGGGACTAGCGGATTCGAGCTCCTACGAGCAGTACTTC. As protein: CASSLQGLADSSSYEQYF.

This clonotype has just a few counts. This chain joins TRBV20-1 and TRBJ2-2, with D uncertain. The CDR3 contains 12 residues. Between the trimmed V and J ends, which lost 6 bases and 1 base, there was a span of 6 bases. The germline gives CDR1 DFQATT, CDR2 SNEGSKA (reference sequence). CDR3 in DNA: TGCAGTGCCGACTGGAACACCGGGGAGCTGTTTTTT. It is translated as CSADWNTGELFF.

This clonotype was observed a handful of times. The rearrangement links TRBV27 to TRBJ1-1; the D is unclear. This CDR3 has 13 amino acids. Looked up from germline, CDR1 is MNHEY and CDR2 is SMNVEV (reference sequence). Trimming removed 5 bases from V and 0 bases from J, with 7 bases in between. The CDR3 DNA follows: TGTGCCAGCAGTCGAAAGTTGAACACTGAAGCTTTCTTT. Translating gives CASSRKLNTEAFF.

The chain uses TRBV20-1 and TRBJ1-5; D unclear. This CDR3 has 17 amino acids. Germline V lookup: CDR1 DFQATT, CDR2 SNEGSKA (reference sequence). The V end was cut by 0 bases, the J end by 4 bases, with 19 bases between. CDR3 residues: CSARDPVRATRNQPQHF. The CDR3 region has the DNA TGCAGTGCTAGAGATCCGGTTAGGGCTACCCGTAATCAGCCCCAGCATTTT.

This clonotype was seen more than once but under ten times. In DNA, the CDR3 is TGCAGTGCTCCGCCGGTAGGATACATGGGAAGCGGGGGCACTGAAGCTTTCTTT. Encoded protein: CSAPPVGYMGSGGTEAFF. V gene TRBV20-1 combines with J gene TRBJ1-1, with a possible D match to TRBD1 (5 bases). CDR3 length: 18 amino acids. Looked up from germline, CDR1 is DFQATT and CDR2 is SNEGSKA (reference sequence). Trimming took 5 bases from V and 4 from J, leaving 29 bases between them.

The chain is built from TRBV20-1 and TRBJ2-3; D gene ambiguous. The CDR3 covers 12 residues. Trimming removed 6 bases at V and 3 bases at J, with 10 bases between. Germline CDR1 DFQATT, CDR2 SNEGSKA (reference sequence). The CDR3 loop is CSASDQTDTQYF. The DNA of the CDR3 is TGCAGTGCCTCGGACCAGACAGATACGCAGTATTTT.

The chain combines TRBV5-6 with TRBJ1-1; D remains ambiguous. Germline CDR1 and CDR2: SGHDT and YYEEEE. The CDR3 length is 14 residues. Between the trimmed V and J ends, which lost 0 bases and 1 base, there was a span of 7 bases. DNA for the CDR3: TGTGCCAGCAGCTTGGGGATTCGGAACACTGAAGCTTTCTTT. Translating gives CASSLGIRNTEAFF.

The chain employs TRBV29-1 and TRBJ1-2; 7 bases are a match to TRBD1. The germline gives CDR1 SQVTM, CDR2 ANQGSEA. The length of the CDR3 is 13 residues. J was trimmed by 8 bases and V by 3 bases; bases with no gene match: 9. CDR3 DNA: TGCAGCGTTGATGAGGGGGCGAAGTGGGGCTACACCTTC. It yields the protein CSVDEGAKWGYTF. The full variable domain, with the rest looked up from reference TRBV29-1 and TRBJ1-2, is SAVISQKPSRDICQRGTSLTIQCQVDSQVTMMFWYRQQPGQSLTLIATANQGSEATYESGFVIDKFPISRPNLTFSTLTVSNMSPEDSSIYLCSVDEGAKWGYTFGSGTRLTVV.

The genes are TRBV9 and TRBJ2-2; D call uncertain. Germline CDR1 SGDLS, CDR2 YYNGEE. CDR3 length: 13 amino acids. Trimming shortened V by 0 bases and J by 6 bases, and 6 bases separated the two germline ends. This chain's CDR3 is CASSVATSGELFF. The DNA for the CDR3 is TGTGCCAGCAGCGTAGCAACCTCCGGGGAGCTGTTTTTT.

This clonotype was seen a handful of times. The chain links TRBV15 to TRBJ2-3; 8 bases fit TRBD1. The CDR3 has 17 amino acids. J lost 8 bases, V lost 0 bases, and 13 bases had no gene match. Germline CDR1 and CDR2: LNHNV and YYDKDF (reference sequence). Here the CDR3 DNA reads TGTGCCACCAGCAGAGAGTCCGGGACAGGCGTAAAGCGTACGCAGTATTTT. Its protein is CATSRESGTGVKRTQYF. Filled out from reference TRBV15 and TRBJ2-3, the complete variable domain reads DAMVIQNPRYQVTQFGKPVTLSCSQTLNHNVMYWYQQKSSQAPKLLFHYYDKDFNNEADTPDNFQSRRPNTSFCFLDIRSPGLGDTAMYLCATSRESGTGVKRTQYFGPGTRLTVL.

The V and J genes are TRBV20-1 and TRBJ2-7; D may match TRBD1 or TRBD2 (5 bases each). V dropped 3 bases and J dropped 2 bases, with 14 bases sitting between them. Looked up from germline, CDR1 is DFQATT and CDR2 is SNEGSKA (reference sequence). The CDR3 has 14 residues. For the CDR3, the DNA is TGCAGTGCTAGGGCCGGGACGGCGGCCTACGAGCAGTACTTC. This gives the protein CSARAGTAAYEQYF.

This sequence joins TRBV6-5 and TRBJ2-5, with 9 bases aligning to TRBD1. This CDR3 has 15 amino acids. CDR1 and CDR2 (germline): MNHEY, SVGAGI. J gave up 9 bases and V 5 bases, and 13 bases lay outside the gene matches. The CDR3 nucleotides are TGTGCCAGCAGTACCGACAGGGGGTCCCTGGTAGCCCAGTACTTC. As protein: CASSTDRGSLVAQYF.

The gene calls are TRBV5-4 and TRBJ1-2; TRBD1 matches 7 bases. Unmatched junction bases numbered 12, after V lost 3 bases and J lost 4 bases. The germline gives CDR1 SGHNT, CDR2 YYREEE (reference sequence). CDR3 size: 16 residues. The CDR3: CASSSFVGGEAYGYTF. CDR3 sequence (DNA): TGTGCCAGCAGCTCCTTTGTAGGGGGCGAAGCCTATGGCTACACCTTC.

This clonotype was seen ten or more times. CDR3 bases: TGCAGTGCTAGTGGTGGGGAGGTCGACGAGCAGTACTTC. Its protein is CSASGGEVDEQYF. The rearrangement joins TRBV20-1 to TRBJ2-7, with a possible D match to TRBD2 (6 bases). Between the trimmed V and J ends, which lost 3 bases and 5 bases, there was a span of 14 bases. Per the germline V gene, CDR1 is DFQATT and CDR2 is SNEGSKA (reference sequence). This CDR3 region has 13 residues.

The rearrangement uses TRBV18 and TRBJ1-5; D gene unclear. CDR3 length: 15 amino acids. The ends were cut back, 2 bases at V and 0 bases at J, with 8 bases in the middle. CDR1 KGHSH and CDR2 LQKENI come from the germline V gene. The CDR3 sequence: CASSPGSYSNQPQHF. CDR3 nucleotides: TGTGCCAGCTCACCAGGCAGCTATAGCAATCAGCCCCAGCATTTT.

J is TRBJ2-1 and V is TRBV4-3; TRBD2 is a possible D gene (5 bases). CDR1 and CDR2 (germline): LGHNA, YSLEER. Trimming stripped 4 bases from V and 1 base from J, with 11 bases between. The CDR3 runs 15 residues. DNA of the CDR3: TGCGCCAGCAGCCGGACGGGGAATTCCTACAATGAGCAGTTCTTC. Encoded protein: CASSRTGNSYNEQFF.

V gene TRBV10-3 combines with J gene TRBJ2-5; 15 bases line up with TRBD2. V lost 10 bases, J lost 1 base, and 4 bases stayed unmatched. The CDR3 contains 15 residues. Germline CDR1 is ENHRY and CDR2 is SYGVKD. The CDR3 region has the DNA TGTGCCAGTGGGACTAGCGGGGGGCCCCAAGAGACCCAGTACTTC. Residues: CASGTSGGPQETQYF.

The chain joins TRBV5-1 to TRBJ1-2; D ambiguous. CDR1 is SGHRS and CDR2 is YFSETQ in the germline V gene. The CDR3 is 15 amino acids. Trimming shortened V by 4 bases and J by 2 bases, and 15 bases separated the two germline ends. The CDR3 sequence: CASSETVTGNYGYTF. CDR3 nucleotide sequence: TGCGCCAGCAGCGAAACCGTAACTGGGAACTATGGCTACACCTTC. Together with reference TRBV5-1 and TRBJ1-2, the CDR3 gives the full variable domain: KAGVTQTPRYLIKTRGQQVTLSCSPISGHRSVSWYQQTPGQGLQFLFEYFSETQRNKGNFPGRFSGRQFSNSRSEMNVSTLELGDSALYLCASSETVTGNYGYTFGSGTRLTVV.

This clonotype was detected only a few times. The rearrangement uses TRBV20-1 and TRBJ2-2; D is perhaps TRBD2 (5 bases). Trimming took 1 base from V and 4 from J, leaving 10 bases between them. The CDR3 spans 14 residues. The germline V gene has CDR1 DFQATT and CDR2 SNEGSKA (reference sequence). The CDR3, as DNA: TGCAGTGCTAGAGGGTCGGGGTCCACCGGGGAGCTGTTTTTT. Translated, it gives CSARGSGSTGELFF.

The V and J genes are TRBV6-5 and TRBJ1-1; TRBD1 matches at 9 bases. The V and J ends lost 2 bases and 11 bases, in that order; junction bases with no gene match: 9. The germline CDR1 and CDR2 sequences are MNHEY and SVGAGI. This CDR3 comprises 14 residues. In DNA, the CDR3 is TGTGCCAGCAGTTACACGGGACAGGGAAGAACGGCTTTCTTT. Its protein is CASSYTGQGRTAFF.

This clonotype occurred a few times. The chain employs TRBV6-2 or TRBV6-3 and TRBJ1-4; D gene uncertain. V lost 6 bases, J lost 8 bases, and 13 bases lay in between. The V gene's germline CDR1 is MNHEY and CDR2 SVGEGT. The length of the CDR3 is 13 residues. CDR3 bases: TGTGCCAGCAGGAGGACCGAGGCGGAAAAACTGTTTTTT. As protein: CASRRTEAEKLFF.

This chain connects TRBV20-1 to TRBJ1-5, with D maybe TRBD1 (6 bases). The germline V and J ends were trimmed by 6 bases and 2 bases, with 23 bases remaining between them. This CDR3 comprises 17 residues. Germline V gene data show CDR1 as DFQATT and CDR2 as SNEGSKA (reference sequence). In DNA form, the CDR3 reads TGCAGTGCAATCCGGGACACTCTAGGGTCAGGCAATCAGCCCCAGCATTTT. Its protein is CSAIRDTLGSGNQPQHF.

The chain has TRBV24-1 and TRBJ1-5; unclear D gene. Germline assignment: CDR1 KGHDR and CDR2 SFDVKD. There are 14 residues in the CDR3. Between the trimmed V and J ends, which lost 5 bases and 1 base, there was a span of 8 bases. The chain's CDR3 is CATSGAGSNQPQHF. CDR3 DNA: TGTGCCACCAGTGGCGCGGGGAGCAATCAGCCCCAGCATTTT.

A few counts support this clonotype. The V call is TRBV29-1, the J call TRBJ1-2, with D maybe TRBD1 (6 bases). This CDR3 is built from 12 residues. The V gene's germline CDR1 is SQVTM and CDR2 ANQGSEA. Deletions cut 7 bases from V and 3 bases from J, with 12 bases between. DNA for the CDR3: TGCAGCGCCGGGACAATCGACTATGGCTACACCTTC. As protein: CSAGTIDYGYTF.

This clonotype was observed a few times. The genes are TRBV20-1 and TRBJ2-1; 9 bases fit TRBD2. Germline V gene data show CDR1 as DFQATT and CDR2 as SNEGSKA (reference sequence). The CDR3 contains 15 residues. V gave up 0 bases and J gave up 6 bases; unmatched junction bases: 6. The CDR3 coding sequence is TGCAGTGCTAGAGACGGCGGGAGGGCCTTCAATGAGCAGTTCTTC. This sequence encodes CSARDGGRAFNEQFF.

This chain links TRBV7-9 with TRBJ2-1; D is unresolved. There are 14 residues in the CDR3. Trimming took 2 bases from V and 8 from J, leaving 13 bases between them. The V gene's germline CDR1 is SEHNR and CDR2 FQNEAQ (reference sequence). This CDR3 is CASSLRTVSHEQFF. Written as DNA, the CDR3 is TGTGCCAGCAGCTTACGGACCGTGAGCCATGAGCAGTTCTTC.

This chain links TRBV20-1 with TRBJ2-3; 10 nucleotides agree with TRBD2. Germline assignment: CDR1 DFQATT and CDR2 SNEGSKA (reference sequence). V lost 7 bases to trimming and J lost 1 base; unmatched junction nucleotides: 8. There are 15 residues in the CDR3. The CDR3 reads CSVGIAGGRTDTQYF. CDR3 in DNA: TGCAGTGTTGGAATAGCGGGAGGTCGCACAGATACGCAGTATTTT.